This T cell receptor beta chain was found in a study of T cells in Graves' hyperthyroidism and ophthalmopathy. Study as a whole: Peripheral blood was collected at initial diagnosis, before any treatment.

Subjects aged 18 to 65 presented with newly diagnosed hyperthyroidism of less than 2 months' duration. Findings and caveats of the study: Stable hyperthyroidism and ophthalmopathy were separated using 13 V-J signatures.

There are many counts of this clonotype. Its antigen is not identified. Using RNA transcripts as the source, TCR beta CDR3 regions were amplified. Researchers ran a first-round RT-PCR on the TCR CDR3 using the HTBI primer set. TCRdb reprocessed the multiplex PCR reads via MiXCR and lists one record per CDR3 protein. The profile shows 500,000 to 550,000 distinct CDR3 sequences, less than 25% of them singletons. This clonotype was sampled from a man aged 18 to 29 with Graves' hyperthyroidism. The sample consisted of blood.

CDR3 in amino acids: CASKRGPNTGELFF. The CDR3 region has the DNA TGTGCCAGCAAAAGGGGACCGAACACCGGGGAGCTGTTTTTT. The chain uses TRBV2 and TRBJ2-2, with D perhaps TRBD1 or TRBD2 (5 bases each). Per the germline V gene, CDR1 is SNHLY and CDR2 is FYNNEI. The CDR3 contains 14 residues. V lost 7 bases and J 0 bases, leaving 9 bases between the germline ends.